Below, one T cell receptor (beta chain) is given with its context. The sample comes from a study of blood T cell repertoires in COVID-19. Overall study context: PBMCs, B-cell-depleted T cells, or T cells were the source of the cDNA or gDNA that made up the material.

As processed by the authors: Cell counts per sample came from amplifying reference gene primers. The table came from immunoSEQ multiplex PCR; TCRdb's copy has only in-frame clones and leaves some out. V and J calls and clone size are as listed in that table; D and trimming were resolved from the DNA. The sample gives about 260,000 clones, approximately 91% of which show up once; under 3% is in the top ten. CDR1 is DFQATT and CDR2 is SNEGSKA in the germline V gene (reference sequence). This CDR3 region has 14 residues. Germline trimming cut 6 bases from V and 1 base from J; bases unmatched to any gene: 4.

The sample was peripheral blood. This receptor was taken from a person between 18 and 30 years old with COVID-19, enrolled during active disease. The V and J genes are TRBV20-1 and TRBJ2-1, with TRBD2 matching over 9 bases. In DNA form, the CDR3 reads TGCAGTGCCAGTCTAGCGGGGTCCTACAATGAGCAGTTCTTC. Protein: CSASLAGSYNEQFF.